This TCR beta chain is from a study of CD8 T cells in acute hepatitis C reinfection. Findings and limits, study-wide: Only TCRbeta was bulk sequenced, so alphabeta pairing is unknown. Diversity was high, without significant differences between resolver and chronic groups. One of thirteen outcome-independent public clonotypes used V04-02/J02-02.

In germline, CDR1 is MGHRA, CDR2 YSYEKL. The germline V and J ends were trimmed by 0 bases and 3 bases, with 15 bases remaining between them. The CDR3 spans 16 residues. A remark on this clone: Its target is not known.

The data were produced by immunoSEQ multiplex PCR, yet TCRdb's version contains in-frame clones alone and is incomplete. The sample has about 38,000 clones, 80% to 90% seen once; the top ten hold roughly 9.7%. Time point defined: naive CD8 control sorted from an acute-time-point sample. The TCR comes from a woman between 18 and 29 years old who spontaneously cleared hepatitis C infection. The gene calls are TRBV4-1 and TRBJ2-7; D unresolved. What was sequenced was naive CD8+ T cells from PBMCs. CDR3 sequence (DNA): TGCGCCAGCAGCCAAGATCAGGATCTGGGCTACTACGAGCAGTACTTC. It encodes CASSQDQDLGYYEQYF.